This TCR beta chain was sequenced during a study of cytomegalovirus exposure and HLA in healthy donors. Both 60 Vbeta primers and 13 Jbeta primers went into the PCR. Repertoires were generated with immunoSEQ multiplex PCR, while TCRdb's copy carries only in-frame clones and drops some. The data show around 120,000 clones, 80% seen once. This clone appeared once. Antigen unknown. Notes on the study in general: CMV serostatus was the sole immune exposure data available.

V was clipped by 6 bases and J by 0 bases; unmatched bases: 6. Germline V gene data show CDR1 as SNHLY and CDR2 as FYNNEI. There are 17 residues in the CDR3. J is TRBJ2-1 and V is TRBV2; 12 bases fit TRBD2. This receptor was taken from a man between 25 and 39 years old in good health and CMV-seronegative. The material sequenced was PBMCs. The DNA of the CDR3 is TGTGCCAGCAGAGGGACTAGCGGGTTTAGCTCCTACAATGAGCAGTTCTTC. Residues: CASRGTSGFSSYNEQFF.